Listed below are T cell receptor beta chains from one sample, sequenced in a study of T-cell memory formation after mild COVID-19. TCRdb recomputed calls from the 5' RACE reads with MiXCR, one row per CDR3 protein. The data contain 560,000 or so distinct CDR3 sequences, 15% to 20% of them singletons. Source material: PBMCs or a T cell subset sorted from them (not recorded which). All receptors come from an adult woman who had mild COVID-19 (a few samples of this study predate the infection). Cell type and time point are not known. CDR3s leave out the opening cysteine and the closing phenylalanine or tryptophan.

CDR3aa: ASRSETGVGTDTQY
v_gene: TRBV5-1

CDR3aa: ASSGGDRGTDTQY
v_gene: TRBV5-1

CDR3aa: ASSPGPPSSYNEQF
v_gene: TRBV12-3/TRBV12-4

CDR3aa: ASSVNRGNYGYT
v_gene: TRBV27

CDR3aa: ASTQQQGLGTQY
v_gene: TRBV2

CDR3aa: ASSRKSSGGFSTDTQY
v_gene: TRBV5-6

CDR3aa: AIKEASSYEQY
v_gene: TRBV10-3

CDR3aa: ASSYSEQGREAF
v_gene: TRBV6-6

CDR3aa: ASSYSTLAGVSDEQF
v_gene: TRBV12-3/TRBV12-4

CDR3aa: ASSQDFGGPVLRARAEQY
v_gene: TRBV4-1

CDR3aa: ASSGSTGTSYNEQF
v_gene: TRBV12-3/TRBV12-4

CDR3aa: ASSLAGQGTTEAF
v_gene: TRBV12-3/TRBV12-4

CDR3aa: ASSRGQNEKLF
v_gene: TRBV12-3/TRBV12-4

CDR3aa: ASSPGRREEQY
v_gene: TRBV12-3/TRBV12-4

CDR3aa: ASSSGTGLKTLH
v_gene: TRBV5-1

CDR3aa: ASSLEWGSGTDTQY
v_gene: TRBV5-1

CDR3aa: ASSLGLLERDEQF
v_gene: TRBV7-2

CDR3aa: ASSTLGTRTYEQY
v_gene: TRBV18

CDR3aa: ATRGGANVLT
v_gene: TRBV6-5

CDR3aa: ASSRKSQGLAGGYRSYEQY
v_gene: TRBV12-3/TRBV12-4

CDR3aa: ASSSRTGRSVEQY
v_gene: TRBV5-8

CDR3aa: ASSLGGGPLH
v_gene: TRBV12-3/TRBV12-4

CDR3aa: AISVRGRNTEAF
v_gene: TRBV10-3

CDR3aa: ASSEYKRHIQETQY
v_gene: TRBV25-1

CDR3aa: ASSHSRLPEAF
v_gene: TRBV3-1

CDR3aa: ASSYAGPVGEQY
v_gene: TRBV6-2/TRBV6-3

CDR3aa: ASSTLPPGQGYHYGYT
v_gene: TRBV7-9